This T cell receptor (beta chain) was found in a study of post-analysis software for immune sequencing data. General observations from the study: Multiple sclerosis was associated with a significant reduction in normalized Chao1 diversity relative to controls. About 5 TRBV segments were more frequent in patients than controls; TRBV5-6, TRBV5-1 and TRBV20-1 belonged to this group.

This clonotype was observed a single time. Its antigen remains unidentified. Unique molecular identifiers were present in the TCR beta cDNA libraries. TCRdb analysed the PCR reads with MiXCR anew, one entry per CDR3 protein. The top ten hold 4.9% of the sample, which has about 770,000 distinct CDR3 sequences, around 42% seen once. This CDR3 comprises 14 residues. V shed 5 bases and J 9 bases; nucleotides not matched to a gene: 12. CDR1 is DFQATT and CDR2 is SNEGSKA in the germline V gene (reference sequence). What was sequenced was blood. This sequence joins TRBV20-1 and TRBJ2-5; TRBD2 agrees at 10 bases. The TCR comes from a girl aged 5-17 years with multiple sclerosis. The CDR3, as DNA: TGCAGTGCTCGGACTAGCGGAGGAGAGGAGGCCCAGTACTTC. It translates to CSARTSGGEEAQYF.